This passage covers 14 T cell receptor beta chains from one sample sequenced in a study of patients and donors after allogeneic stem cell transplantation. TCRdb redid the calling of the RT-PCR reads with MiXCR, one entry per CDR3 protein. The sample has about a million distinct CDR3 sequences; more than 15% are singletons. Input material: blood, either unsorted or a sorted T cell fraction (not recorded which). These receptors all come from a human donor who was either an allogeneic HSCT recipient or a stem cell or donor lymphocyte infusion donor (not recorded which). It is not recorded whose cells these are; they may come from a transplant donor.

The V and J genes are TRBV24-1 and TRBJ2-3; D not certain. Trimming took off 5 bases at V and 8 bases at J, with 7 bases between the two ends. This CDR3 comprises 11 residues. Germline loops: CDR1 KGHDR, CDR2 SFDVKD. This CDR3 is CATSAGATQYF. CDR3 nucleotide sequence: TGTGCCACCAGTGCAGGAGCTACGCAGTATTTT.

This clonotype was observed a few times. The CDR3 protein is CASSSQRGPSTDTQYF. The CDR3 DNA follows: TGTGCCAGCAGTTCCCAGCGGGGACCTAGCACAGATACGCAGTATTTT. V usage is TRBV27 and J usage is TRBJ2-3; 7 positions match TRBD2. Germline CDR1 is MNHEY and CDR2 is SMNVEV (reference sequence). There are 16 residues in the CDR3. The V and J ends lost 4 bases and 0 bases, in that order; junction bases with no gene match: 7.

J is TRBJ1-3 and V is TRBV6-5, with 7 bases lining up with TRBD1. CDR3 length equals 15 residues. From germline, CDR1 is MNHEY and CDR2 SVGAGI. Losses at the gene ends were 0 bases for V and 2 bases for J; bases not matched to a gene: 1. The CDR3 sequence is CASSYSQGAGNTIYF. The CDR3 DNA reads TGTGCCAGCAGTTACTCGCAGGGGGCTGGAAACACCATATATTTT.

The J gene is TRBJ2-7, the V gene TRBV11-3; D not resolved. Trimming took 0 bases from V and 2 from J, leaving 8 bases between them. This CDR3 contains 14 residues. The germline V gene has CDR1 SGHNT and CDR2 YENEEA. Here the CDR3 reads CASSLDLQAYEQYF. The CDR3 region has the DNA TGTGCCAGCAGCTTAGATCTGCAGGCCTACGAGCAGTACTTC.

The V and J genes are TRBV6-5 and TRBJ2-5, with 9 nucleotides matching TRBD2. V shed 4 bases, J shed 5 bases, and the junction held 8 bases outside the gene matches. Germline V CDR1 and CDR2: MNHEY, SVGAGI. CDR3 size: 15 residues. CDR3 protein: CASSSQRGALETQYF. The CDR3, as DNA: TGTGCCAGCAGTTCCCAGCGGGGGGCCCTGGAGACCCAGTACTTC.

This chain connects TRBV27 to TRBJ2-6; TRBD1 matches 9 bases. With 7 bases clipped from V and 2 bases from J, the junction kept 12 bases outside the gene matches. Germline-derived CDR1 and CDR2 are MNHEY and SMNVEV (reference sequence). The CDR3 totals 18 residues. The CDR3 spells CASKLTGTGPTGANVLTF. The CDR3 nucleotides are TGTGCCAGCAAGCTAACCGGGACAGGGCCGACTGGGGCCAACGTCCTGACTTTC.

CDR3 sequence (DNA): TGCAGTGCTAGAGATCTCTCTAGCGGACACTCCTACGAGCAGTACTTC. This codes for CSARDLSSGHSYEQYF. The V gene is TRBV20-1, the J gene TRBJ2-7; 7 positions agree with TRBD2. Germline V gene data show CDR1 as DFQATT and CDR2 as SNEGSKA (reference sequence). The CDR3 contains 16 residues. Trimming at V came to 0 bases and at J to 0 bases, leaving 8 bases not matched to a gene.

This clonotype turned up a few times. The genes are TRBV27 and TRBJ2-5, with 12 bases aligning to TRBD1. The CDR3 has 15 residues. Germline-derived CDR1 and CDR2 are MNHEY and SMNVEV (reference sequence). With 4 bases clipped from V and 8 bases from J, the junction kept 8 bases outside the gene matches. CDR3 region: CASSWGGQGADTQYF. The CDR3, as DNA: TGTGCCAGCAGTTGGGGGGGACAGGGGGCCGATACCCAGTACTTC.

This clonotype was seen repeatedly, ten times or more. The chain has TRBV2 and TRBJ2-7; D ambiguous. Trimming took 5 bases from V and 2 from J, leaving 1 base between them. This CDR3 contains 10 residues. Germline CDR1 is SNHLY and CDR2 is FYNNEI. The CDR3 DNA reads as TGTGCCAGCAGTACCTACGAGCAGTACTTC. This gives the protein CASSTYEQYF.

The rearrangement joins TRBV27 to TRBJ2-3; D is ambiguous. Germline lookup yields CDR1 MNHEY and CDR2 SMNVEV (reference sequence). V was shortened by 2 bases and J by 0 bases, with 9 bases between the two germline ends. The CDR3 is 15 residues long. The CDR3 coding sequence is TGTGCCAGCAGTTTAGGGTTCGGGAGCACAGATACGCAGTATTTT. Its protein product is CASSLGFGSTDTQYF.

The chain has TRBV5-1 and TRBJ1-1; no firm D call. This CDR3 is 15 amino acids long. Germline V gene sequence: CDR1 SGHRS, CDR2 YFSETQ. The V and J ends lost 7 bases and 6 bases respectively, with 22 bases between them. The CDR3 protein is CASGPLTQNGAEAFF. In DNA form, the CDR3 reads TGCGCCAGCGGCCCCTTGACCCAGAATGGGGCTGAAGCTTTCTTT.

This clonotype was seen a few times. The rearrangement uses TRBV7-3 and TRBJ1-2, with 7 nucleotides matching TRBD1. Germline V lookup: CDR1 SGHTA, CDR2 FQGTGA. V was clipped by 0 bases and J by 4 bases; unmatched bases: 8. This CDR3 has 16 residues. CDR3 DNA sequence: TGTGCCAGCAGCTTAACCCCGACAGGGAAGGGCTATGGCTACACCTTC. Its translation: CASSLTPTGKGYGYTF.

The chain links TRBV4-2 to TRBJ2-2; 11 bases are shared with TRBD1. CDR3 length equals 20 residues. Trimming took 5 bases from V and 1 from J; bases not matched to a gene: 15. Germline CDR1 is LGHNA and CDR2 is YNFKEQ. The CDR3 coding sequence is TGTGCCAGCAGCAAAACGGGTGGACAGGGGGCTTCACTGAACACCGGGGAGCTGTTTTTT. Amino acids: CASSKTGGQGASLNTGELFF.

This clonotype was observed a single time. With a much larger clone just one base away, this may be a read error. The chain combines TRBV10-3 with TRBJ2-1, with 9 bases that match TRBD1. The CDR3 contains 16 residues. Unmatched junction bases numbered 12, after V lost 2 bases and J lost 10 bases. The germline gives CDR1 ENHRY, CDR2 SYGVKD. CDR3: CAISEPGQGIGKEQFF. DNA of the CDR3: TGTGCCATCAGTGAGCCCGGACAGGGGATAGGCAAAGAGCAGTTCTTC.